The 6 T cell receptor beta chains in this list originate from one sample, sequenced in a study of cytotoxic CD8 clonotypes in ibrutinib-treated CLL (dated by TCRdb to about 2021). The time point label, as the study defines it: roughly 25 months on ibrutinib. Libraries were constructed by the immunoSEQ multiplex PCR assay. What TCRdb holds here is the immuneACCESS table cut down to in-frame rearrangements. Part of the clones is not present; checked against another copy, under half of the missing clones reflect an unresolved V gene, and the others are unexplained. This sample gives roughly 190,000 clones in total; 72% of them show up just once. Under 15% of the sample goes to the ten largest clones. The source was PBMCs, collected after 24 months of ibrutinib treatment. The receptors stem from a human donor with chronic lymphocytic leukemia.

This rearrangement joins TRBV14 to TRBJ2-3, with D possibly being TRBD2 (5 bases). There are 17 residues in the CDR3. Germline lookup yields CDR1 SGHDN and CDR2 FVKESK. V was shortened by 3 bases and J by 0 bases, with 16 bases between the two germline ends. CDR3 in DNA: TGTGCCAGCAGCCAGGGAAGAATAGCGAGGAGCACAGATACGCAGTATTTT. Its protein product is CASSQGRIARSTDTQYF.

This clone showed up just a few times. The chain carries TRBV7-2 and TRBJ1-2; D is uncertain. The length of the CDR3 is 13 residues. Germline values: CDR1 SGHTA, CDR2 FQGNSA. V lost 0 bases and J lost 6, with 8 bases in between. CDR3 residues: CASSLAGKNGYTF. The CDR3, as DNA: TGTGCCAGCAGCTTAGCAGGGAAAAATGGCTACACCTTC.

This clone was seen just once. This chain connects TRBV4-2 to TRBJ2-7; 8 nucleotides line up with TRBD1. Germline V gene lookup returns CDR1 LGHNA and CDR2 YNFKEQ. The CDR3 has 15 amino acids. V was clipped by 0 bases and J by 2 bases; unmatched bases: 3. This chain's CDR3 is CASSQEFRGPYEQYF. CDR3 coding DNA: TGTGCCAGCAGCCAAGAATTCAGGGGGCCCTACGAGCAGTACTTC.

DNA for the CDR3: TGTGCCAGCAGTCCCCTACTTCGGGACGTCAACGTCCTGACTTTC. Translated, it gives CASSPLLRDVNVLTF. The genes are TRBV6-5 and TRBJ2-6; the D gene could be TRBD1 or TRBD2 (5 bases each). Germline CDR1 and CDR2: MNHEY and SVGAGI. The V and J ends lost 5 bases and 9 bases respectively, with 17 bases between them. This CDR3 is 15 amino acids long.

The chain links TRBV13 to TRBJ1-5; 11 bases align to TRBD1. Germline loops: CDR1 PRHDT, CDR2 FYEKMQ (reference sequence). This CDR3 comprises 17 residues. V gave up 5 bases and J gave up 0 bases; unmatched junction bases: 6. CDR3 sequence reads: CASSQGTGGNSNQPQHF. The CDR3 bases are TGTGCCAGCAGCCAGGGGACAGGGGGAAATAGCAATCAGCCCCAGCATTTT.

This chain joins TRBV9 and TRBJ2-2; no clear D gene. Trimming removed 1 base from V and 6 bases from J, with 13 bases in between. This CDR3 is 15 amino acids long. Germline V gives CDR1 SGDLS, CDR2 YYNGEE. The CDR3 is CASSVFLSAAGELFF. The CDR3 nucleotides read TGTGCCAGCAGCGTATTCTTATCGGCAGCCGGGGAGCTGTTTTTT.